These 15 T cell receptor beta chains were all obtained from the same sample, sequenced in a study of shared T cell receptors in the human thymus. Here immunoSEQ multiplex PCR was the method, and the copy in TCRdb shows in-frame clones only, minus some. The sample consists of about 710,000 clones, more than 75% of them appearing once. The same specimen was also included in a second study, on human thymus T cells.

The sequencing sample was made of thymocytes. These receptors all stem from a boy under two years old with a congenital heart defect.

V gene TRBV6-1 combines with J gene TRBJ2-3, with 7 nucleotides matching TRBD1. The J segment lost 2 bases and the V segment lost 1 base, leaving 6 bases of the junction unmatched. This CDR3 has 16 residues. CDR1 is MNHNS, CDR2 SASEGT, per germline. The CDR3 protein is CASSEEVTGNTDTQYF. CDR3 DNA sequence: TGTGCCAGCAGTGAAGAGGTGACAGGGAACACAGATACGCAGTATTTT.

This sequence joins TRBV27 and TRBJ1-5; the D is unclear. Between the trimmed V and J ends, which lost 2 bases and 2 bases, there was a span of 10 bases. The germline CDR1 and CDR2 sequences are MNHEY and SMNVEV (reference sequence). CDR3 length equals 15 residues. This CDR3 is CASSLKGGGNQPQHF. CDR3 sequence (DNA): TGTGCCAGCAGTTTAAAAGGAGGTGGCAATCAGCCCCAGCATTTT.

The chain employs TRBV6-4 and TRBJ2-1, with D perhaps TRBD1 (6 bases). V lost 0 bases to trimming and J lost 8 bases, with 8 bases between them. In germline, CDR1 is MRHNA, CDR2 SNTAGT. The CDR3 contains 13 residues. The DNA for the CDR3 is TGTGCCAGCAGTGACTCGGGGGCGCATGAGCAGTTCTTC. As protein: CASSDSGAHEQFF.

The CDR3 sequence is CASSAPRGGTRETQYF. CDR3 nucleotides: TGTGCCAGCAGTGCACCCCGGGGGGGGACTAGAGAGACCCAGTACTTC. This sequence joins TRBV25-1 and TRBJ2-5, with 8 bases lining up with TRBD2. V was pared by 4 bases and J by 4 bases, with 11 bases of the junction left unmatched. Germline V gene sequence: CDR1 MGHDK, CDR2 SYGVNS. CDR3 length: 16 amino acids.

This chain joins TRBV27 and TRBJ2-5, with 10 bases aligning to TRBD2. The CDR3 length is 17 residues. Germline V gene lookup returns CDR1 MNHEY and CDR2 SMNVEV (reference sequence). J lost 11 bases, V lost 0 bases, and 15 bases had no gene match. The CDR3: CASSLSLIEREGGEQYF. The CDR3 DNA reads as TGTGCCAGCAGTTTATCCCTTATCGAGCGGGAGGGGGGGGAGCAGTACTTC.

CDR3: CASSVAGNPTLYGYTF. The CDR3 DNA reads as TGTGCCAGCAGCGTAGCGGGGAACCCTACCCTGTATGGCTACACCTTC. This sequence joins TRBV9 and TRBJ1-2; D not resolved. V lost 0 bases and J 5 bases, leaving 17 bases between the germline ends. The length of the CDR3 is 16 residues. The V gene's germline CDR1 is SGDLS and CDR2 YYNGEE.

The CDR3 coding sequence is TGTGCCAGCAGCAACAGGCCCGCCTACGAGCAGTACTTC. This translates into CASSNRPAYEQYF. V is TRBV5-6 and J is TRBJ2-7, with D tentatively TRBD1 (5 bases). Between the trimmed V and J ends, which lost 4 bases and 2 bases, there was a span of 10 bases. CDR1 and CDR2 from the germline V gene are SGHDT and YYEEEE. The CDR3 length is 13 residues.

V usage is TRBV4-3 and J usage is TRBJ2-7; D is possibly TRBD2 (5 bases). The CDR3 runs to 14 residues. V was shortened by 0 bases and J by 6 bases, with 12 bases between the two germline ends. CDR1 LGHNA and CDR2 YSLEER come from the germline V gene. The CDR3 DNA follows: TGCGCCAGCAGCCAAGATTTCGAGGGCCTCGAGCAGTACTTC. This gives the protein CASSQDFEGLEQYF.

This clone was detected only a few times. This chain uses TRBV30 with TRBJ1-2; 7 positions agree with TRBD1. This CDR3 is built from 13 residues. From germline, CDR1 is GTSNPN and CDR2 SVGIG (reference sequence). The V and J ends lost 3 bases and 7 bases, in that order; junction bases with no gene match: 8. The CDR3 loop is CAWRATGMSGYTF. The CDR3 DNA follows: TGTGCCTGGAGGGCGACAGGGATGAGTGGCTACACCTTC. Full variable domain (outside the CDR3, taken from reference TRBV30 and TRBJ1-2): SQTIHQWPATLVQPVGSPLSLECTVEGTSNPNLYWYRQAAGRGLQLLFYSVGIGQISSEVPQNLSASRPQDRQFILSSKKLLLSDSGFYLCAWRATGMSGYTFGSGTRLTVV.

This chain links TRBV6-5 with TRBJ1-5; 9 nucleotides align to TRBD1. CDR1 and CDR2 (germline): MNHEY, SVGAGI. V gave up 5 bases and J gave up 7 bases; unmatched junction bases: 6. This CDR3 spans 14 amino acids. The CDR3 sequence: CASSHRGREQPQHF. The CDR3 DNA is TGTGCCAGCAGTCACAGGGGGCGTGAACAGCCCCAGCATTTT.

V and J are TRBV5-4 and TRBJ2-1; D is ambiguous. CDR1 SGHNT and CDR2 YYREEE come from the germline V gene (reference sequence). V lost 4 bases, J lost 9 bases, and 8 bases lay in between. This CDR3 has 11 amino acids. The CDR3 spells CASSVLGEQFF. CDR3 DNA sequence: TGTGCCAGCAGCGTGCTAGGTGAGCAGTTCTTC.

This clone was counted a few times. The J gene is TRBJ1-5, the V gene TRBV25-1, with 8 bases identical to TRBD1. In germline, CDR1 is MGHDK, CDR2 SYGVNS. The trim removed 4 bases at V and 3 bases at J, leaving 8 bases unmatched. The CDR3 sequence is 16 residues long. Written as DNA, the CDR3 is TGTGCCAGCAGTGGTACCGGGACAGGCCCCAATCAGCCCCAGCATTTT. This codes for CASSGTGTGPNQPQHF.

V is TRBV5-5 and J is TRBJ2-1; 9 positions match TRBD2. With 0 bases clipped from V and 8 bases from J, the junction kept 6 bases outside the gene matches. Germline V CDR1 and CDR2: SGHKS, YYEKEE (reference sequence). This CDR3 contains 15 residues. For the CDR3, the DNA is TGTGCCAGCAGCTTGGGCGGGGGGGGCAGGGATGAGCAGTTCTTC. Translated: CASSLGGGGRDEQFF.

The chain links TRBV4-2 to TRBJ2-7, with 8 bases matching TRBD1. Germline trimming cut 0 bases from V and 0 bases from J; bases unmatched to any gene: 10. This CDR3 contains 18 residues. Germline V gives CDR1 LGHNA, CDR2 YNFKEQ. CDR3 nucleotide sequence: TGTGCCAGCAGCCAAGAAGGAAAGGGGGACAGGTTCTCCTACGAGCAGTACTTC. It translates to CASSQEGKGDRFSYEQYF.

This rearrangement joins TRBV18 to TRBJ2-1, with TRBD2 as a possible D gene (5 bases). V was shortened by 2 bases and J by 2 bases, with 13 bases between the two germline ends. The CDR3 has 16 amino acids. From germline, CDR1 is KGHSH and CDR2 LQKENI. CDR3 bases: TGTGCCAGCTCACCAGTTGGACTCCTGCCCTACAATGAGCAGTTCTTC. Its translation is CASSPVGLLPYNEQFF.